This T cell receptor beta chain is drawn from a study of cytomegalovirus exposure and HLA in healthy donors (TCRdb year 2017). Background for the entire study: An earlier analysis of several hundred of the donors reported approximately 260 Gb of sequence data and about 120 million unique TCR beta sequences obtained from about 170 million T cells. Among some 400 genotyped donors of the cohort, an average of roughly 230,000 unique TCR beta nucleotide sequences was sequenced per donor, of which about 18% were non-productive. To predict cytomegalovirus infection status, the study combined high-throughput TCR immunosequencing, statistical association of individual TCRs with disease status, and machine learning. The aim of the study was to test whether cataloging public T cell receptors could identify signatures of past pathogen exposure. Of the roughly 430 genotyped donors, approximately 82% fell in the genetic ancestry cluster associated with self-reported Caucasian donors. An early release covering some 640 HLA-typed donors comprised about 300 gigabases of sequencing data and roughly 85 million unique TCR sequences. Class I and class II HLA loci were covered by the typing at four-digit resolution. In a later genetic analysis, genome-wide SNP genotypes for about 55% of the 666 donors were used, and that subset was treated as a discovery cohort. Rather than using new phenotypic data, the later analysis identified candidate immune exposures from TCR beta sequences and from how often those sequences occurred across donors. Donor age, sex, ethnicity and CMV serostatus were collected together with the repertoire data. An earlier analysis of several hundred of the donors used high-throughput TCR beta sequencing to judge whether each TCR beta V gene segment behaved as functional or pseudogenic. The study used immunosequencing to profile the T cell repertoires of several hundred subjects and linked those repertoires to cytomegalovirus serostatus. All discovery cohort repertoires had been generated using a single sequencing platform. A later analysis re-analyzed previously published TCR beta repertoires from several hundred donors and added high-resolution HLA genotyping to study TCR occurrence patterns. Along with the approximately 700-subject first cohort, a separate validation cohort of over a hundred different subjects was used. Several DR-DQ haplotypes were handled as single units for association and clustering because linkage in the cohort was strong. The number of donors typed differed by locus, with about 629-640 for A, B, C, DRB1 and DQB1, around 520 for DQA1, 600 to 610 for DPA1, and some 440 for DPB1. Overall study outcomes, separate from this receptor: A later analysis found that TCR association rates varied across HLA loci, with DRB1 alleles showing the most associated TCRs and HLA-C alleles the fewest. The classifier was reported to diagnose cytomegalovirus status with high specificity and sensitivity in both the original cohort and the validation cohort. A later analysis found that HLA-associated TCR beta chains were more clonally expanded and had lower generation probabilities than equally common non-associated chains. While some public TCRs were present in many individuals, most TCR sequences turned up only very rarely across donors. In an earlier analysis of 500 to 650 of the donors, most TCR beta V segments appeared in productive rearrangements about 87% or about 30% of the time, broadly matching IMGT annotations. Sequencing depth was assumed to be roughly uniform across donors in the presence/absence analyses, though that assumption may not hold. The study listed 150 to 200 TCR beta chains as associated with cytomegalovirus. Because counts were too low, some 17 rarely observed V segments, including chromosome 9 orphons, were excluded from the earlier analysis of 587 of the donors. A later analysis associated about 17,000 TCR beta sequences with specific HLA alleles at a false discovery rate of 0.05. In a later analysis, several top co-occurrence clusters were reported to appear linked to parvovirus B19, influenza, CMV and Epstein-Barr virus. A later genetic analysis associated a missense DCLRE1C variant with V-gene and J-gene trimming of TCR beta chains, and an independent cohort replicated the association. HLA typing was unavailable for some donors at each locus, so association tests used only the typed subset. The only immune exposure information available for the cohort was CMV serostatus. A further reported finding was that TCR beta sequences accurately predicted the HLA-A and HLA-B alleles for most subjects in the first cohort. Linkage disequilibrium might explain the correlated functional status among segregating V segments, but an unknown experimental factor could not be ruled out. Because the 87-base-pair reads could not distinguish some IMGT-functional V segments, including TRBV6-2 and TRBV6-3, those segments were excluded. In vitro tests confirmed that a few of the cytomegalovirus-associated TCR beta chains recognize cytomegalovirus antigens. In a later analysis, most CMV-associated TCR beta chains were found to appear HLA-restricted, with HLA associations seemingly driven largely by CMV exposure. According to the authors, the approach could potentially be generalized to other disease states and immunological phenotypes. Strong co-occurrence of HLA alleles, especially DR and DQ, made assigning TCR associations to individual alleles difficult. A group of highly shared sequence variants was considered likely to be a technical artifact of the sequencing pipeline. In this cohort, only TCR beta chains were sequenced, and detectable features were limited by the absence of alpha or paired-chain data. Compared with the roughly 710-donor mean, donors in an Asian-associated ancestry cluster had fewer N-insertions in productive TCRs, according to a later genetic analysis.

The cohort was made up of roughly 670 healthy bone marrow donors. At the time of sampling, every cohort member was nominally healthy, though immune exposures that went unrecorded were likely present. The donor was CMV seronegative and belonged to the group of 352 seronegative cohort members. A peripheral blood sample was collected from each donor, and TCR beta sequencing was performed on peripheral blood mononuclear cells. Genomic DNA extraction from the blood cell samples was performed with the Qiagen DNeasy Blood Extraction Kit. The library relied on the immunoSEQ multiplex PCR assay. A mixture of 60 forward primers for TCR Vbeta segments and 13 reverse primers for TCR Jbeta segments was used in the multiplex PCR. The CDR3 region of rearranged TCR beta genes was amplified from genomic DNA with a multiplex PCR assay. The amplified TCR beta libraries were sequenced on the Illumina HiSeq System as 87-base-pair reads. The source study handled its data this way. A later analysis tallied tens of millions of unique TCR beta chains across the approximately 670 repertoires, and some 12 million of those chains were shared by two or more donors. To remove PCR and sequencing errors, raw reads were error-corrected and collapsed into unique sequences using a nearest-neighbor algorithm that merged closely related sequences. CDR3 sequences were aligned to IMGT reference sequences to assign V, D and J gene segments. For a sequence to be retained, a match of at least six nucleotides to both a V gene segment and a J gene segment was required. A rearrangement counted as productive if the CDR3 had no stop codons and remained in frame with V and J, and every other rearrangement counted as non-productive. CDR3 was defined by IMGT convention, running from the second conserved V-encoded cysteine to the conserved J-encoded phenylalanine. The earlier analysis of about 610 of the donors excluded any sequence lacking an unambiguous match to a single V gene segment. In an earlier analysis of 587 of the donors, V segments were called functional above 56.7% productive rearrangements and were called segregating when the between-donor standard deviation exceeded 5%. A statistical classification framework was built for diagnosing cytomegalovirus status from the catalog of TCR beta chain sequences. In a later analysis, V and J genes were assigned by comparing TCR nucleotide sequences against IMGT/GENE-DB human TR gene sequences. A later analysis assigned CDR3 sequences and most-parsimonious VDJ recombination scenarios with the TCRdist pipeline. In a later analysis, each TCR beta chain was defined by its CDR3 amino acid sequence together with its V-gene family, and reads without a unique V-gene family were excluded. In a later analysis, a few hundred highly shared, low-generation-probability nucleotide sequences were removed to address suspected cross-contamination and a sequencing artifact. In a later analysis, a clonal expansion index was calculated for each public chain from normalized within-repertoire ranks of inferred template counts. A later analysis computed generation probabilities with a VDJ recombination model fitted to out-of-frame rearrangements, and checked the results against IGoR. Hypergeometric tests were used in a later analysis to score TCR-TCR, TCR-HLA and TCR-CMV co-occurrence, with a repertoire-size bias correction applied to the TCR pairs. A later analysis estimated false discovery rates by permuting HLA or CMV assignments 20 times. A later analysis grouped co-occurring TCRs with DBSCAN, adding TCRdist sequence similarity when clustering within HLA-allele-positive subsets. Repertoires with fewer than 30,000 or more than 120,000 public chains were left out of co-occurrence clustering, as were about 5 repertoires with anomalous nucleotide sharing. What TCRdb holds here is the immuneACCESS table cut down to in-frame rearrangements. Part of the clones is not present; checked against another copy, under half of the missing clones reflect an unresolved V gene, and the others are unexplained. V, J and clone size were drawn from that table, and D and trimming were deduced from the DNA. Present in this sample are 70,000 to 80,000 clones, around 82% of which were seen just once. The ten largest clones take up 1.9% of the sample.

About this clone: Its cognate antigen has yet to be identified. No much larger clone is present one base from it, and per-base qualities are unavailable.

Germline trimming amounts to 5 bases on V and 8 bases on J, with 12 as the count of junction bases outside the gene matches. In the germline V gene (reference sequence), CDR1 corresponds to GTSNPN and CDR2 to SVGIG. The CDR3 covers 14 residues, taking in both the cysteine and the phenylalanine. CDR3 DNA only is kept here, 42 bases in frame from base 1. This clonotype originated in a man younger than 35 in good health and CMV-seronegative. The sample consisted of PBMCs. The receptor chain draws on TRBV30 and TRBJ1-2; a stretch of 9 junction bases matches TRBD1. The nucleotides are TGTGCCTGGGCCGGACAGGGGCCCCTGGGGGGCTACACCTTC. It encodes CAWAGQGPLGGYTF.